This is a list of T cell receptor beta chains from one sample in a study of PD-1 blockade in classical Hodgkin lymphoma. The assay was immunoSEQ multiplex PCR, and TCRdb's table has in-frame clones only and misses some. Of more than 45,000 clones listed, about three quarters are singletons. Specimen: peripheral blood mononuclear cells (PBMCs), collected at baseline. These TCRs come from a human donor with classical Hodgkin lymphoma. CDR3s include the opening cysteine and the closing phenylalanine or tryptophan. A D gene is named only where the DNA matches it firmly. Where a row states a size, it is once, few, many or the class of an expanded clone; other rows omit it.

V,D,size,J,DNA,CDR3
TRBV5-1,TRBD1,NA,TRBJ1-4,TGCGCCAGCAGCTTATCCGGGACAGATAATGAAAAACTGTTTTTT,CASSLSGTDNEKLFF
TRBV12-5,NA,NA,TRBJ1-1,TGTGCTAGTGGTTGGGGAGCGGGGGCCGTTTCTGAAGCTTTCTTT,CASGWGAGAVSEAFF
TRBV27,TRBD1,NA,TRBJ1-1,TGTGCCACCCGGGACAGCAGGAGGAGCACTGAAGCTTTCTTT,CATRDSRRSTEAFF
TRBV6-4,NA,NA,TRBJ1-2,TGTGCCAGCAGTGACCCCAGGGATGGCTACACCTTC,CASSDPRDGYTF
TRBV5-1,NA,NA,TRBJ2-7,TGCGCCAGCAGCGTCGCCCCCGGGACATCCCTACGAGAGCAGTACTTC,CASSVAPGTSLREQYF
TRBV28,NA,NA,TRBJ1-1,TGTGCCAGCAGCTCAGCTGGGTGGGGGGCGCTAGCTTTCTTT,CASSSAGWGALAFF
TRBV27,NA,NA,TRBJ2-7,TGTGCCAGCAGTTTAGGGACACCTTACGAGCAGTACTTC,CASSLGTPYEQYF
TRBV28,TRBD1,NA,TRBJ2-7,TGTGCCAGCTTGACGACAGGGGGCCCCTACGAGCAGTACTTC,CASLTTGGPYEQYF
TRBV11-2,NA,NA,TRBJ2-7,TGTGCCAGCAGCTTAGGAGGGGCTCCCTACGAGCAGTACTTC,CASSLGGAPYEQYF
TRBV29-1,NA,NA,TRBJ1-1,TGCAGCGTAGGATCGGGGGTGGCTGAAGCTTTCTTT,CSVGSGVAEAFF
TRBV6-1,NA,NA,TRBJ2-7,TGTGCCAGCCGATGGGTACAGGGCTCCGACGAGCAGTACTTC,CASRWVQGSDEQYF
TRBV28,TRBD1,NA,TRBJ1-4,TGTGCCAGCACCACGACAGGGGCGGGGGAAAAACTGTTTTTT,CASTTTGAGEKLFF
TRBV5-4,TRBD1,NA,TRBJ2-7,TGTGCCAGCAGCTGGACAGGGGGAGAGCAGTACTTC,CASSWTGGEQYF
TRBV7-2,TRBD2,few,TRBJ2-7,TGTGCCAGCAGCACAGACACTAGCGGGGGGTACGAGCAGTACTTC,CASSTDTSGGYEQYF
TRBV7-9,NA,NA,TRBJ1-1,TGTGCCAGCAGCCTGGACATGAACACTGAAGCTTTCTTT,CASSLDMNTEAFF
TRBV7-8,NA,NA,TRBJ1-1,TGTGCCAGCAGCTTAGCGCAAAGGCAGAGCATGAACACTGAAGCTTTCTTT,CASSLAQRQSMNTEAFF